This passage covers 32 T cell receptor beta chains from one sample sequenced in a study of blood T cell repertoires in COVID-19 (dated by TCRdb to the early 2020s). Library preparation was by the immunoSEQ multiplex PCR assay. Held by TCRdb, this immuneACCESS table contains in-frame sequences only and omits some clones. Under half of the omission traces to an unresolved V gene where checked; the cause of the rest is unknown. A total of 30,000 to 40,000 clones appear in this sample, about 85% of them only once. 40% to 55% of the sample belongs to the ten largest clones. Sequencing was performed on peripheral blood. The receptor set was obtained from a man in his fifties or sixties with active or convalescent COVID-19.

The chain recombines TRBV12-3 or TRBV12-4 with TRBJ1-5, with D uncertain. CDR3 length: 13 residues. V shed 7 bases and J shed 4 bases, with 11 bases lying between them. The CDR3 sequence is CASKLGVNQPQHF. In nucleotides, the CDR3 is TGTGCCAGCAAACTCGGGGTTAATCAGCCCCAGCATTTT.

This clone was recorded once. The gene calls are TRBV18 and TRBJ1-1; 8 bases are shared with TRBD1. From germline, CDR1 is KGHSH and CDR2 LQKENI. This CDR3 has 14 amino acids. Trimming at V came to 3 bases and at J to 1 base, leaving 1 base not matched to a gene. The CDR3 protein is CASSPGTGNTEAFF. DNA for the CDR3: TGTGCCAGCTCACCTGGGACAGGGAACACTGAAGCTTTCTTT.

The table lists this clone with a few counts. The chain uses TRBV5-1 and TRBJ1-2; no clear D. Per the germline V gene, CDR1 is SGHRS and CDR2 is YFSETQ. This CDR3 has 13 amino acids. Trimming left V 4 bases short and J 8 bases short, with 15 bases between. CDR3 sequence reads: CASSPEGERGYTF. CDR3 coding DNA: TGCGCCAGCAGCCCGGAGGGAGAAAGGGGCTACACCTTC. The full variable domain, with the rest looked up from reference TRBV5-1 and TRBJ1-2, is KAGVTQTPRYLIKTRGQQVTLSCSPISGHRSVSWYQQTPGQGLQFLFEYFSETQRNKGNFPGRFSGRQFSNSRSEMNVSTLELGDSALYLCASSPEGERGYTFGSGTRLTVV.

This clone turned up a few times. The CDR3 bases are TGTGCCAGTAGTATCTCGGCAGGGGGCGCCTATGGCTACACCTTC. Amino acids: CASSISAGGAYGYTF. This chain connects TRBV19 to TRBJ1-2; 8 bases line up with TRBD1. V was pared by 3 bases and J by 4 bases, with 7 bases of the junction left unmatched. The germline V gene has CDR1 LNHDA and CDR2 SQIVND (reference sequence). The CDR3 is 15 residues long.

The chain carries TRBV6-5 and TRBJ2-3; D gene uncertain. From germline, CDR1 is MNHEY and CDR2 SVGAGI. The CDR3 spans 12 residues. V was shortened by 7 bases and J by 2 bases, with 7 bases between the two germline ends. The CDR3 DNA follows: TGTGCCAGCAAACGAGACACAGATACGCAGTATTTT. Protein: CASKRDTDTQYF.

J is TRBJ1-5 and V is TRBV15; 10 bases are a match to TRBD1. CDR3 size: 15 residues. V lost 1 base and J lost 7; bases outside the gene matches: 4. Germline CDR1 is LNHNV and CDR2 is YYDKDF (reference sequence). The CDR3 coding sequence is TGTGCCACCAGCAGAGCCGGACAGGGGGAGCAGCCCCAGCATTTT. Its protein is CATSRAGQGEQPQHF.

The V gene is TRBV6-2 or TRBV6-3, the J gene TRBJ1-5; 9 positions match TRBD1. CDR1 is MNHEY, CDR2 SVGEGT, per germline. V was pared by 2 bases and J by 1 base, with 9 bases of the junction left unmatched. This CDR3 contains 18 residues. The CDR3 spells CASSYAPGTGISNQPQHF. The CDR3, as DNA: TGTGCCAGCAGTTACGCTCCCGGGACAGGGATAAGCAATCAGCCCCAGCATTTT.

The gene calls are TRBV5-4 and TRBJ1-1, with 8 bases identical to TRBD1. The V segment lost 4 bases and the J segment 1 base; nucleotides outside the gene matches: 3. This CDR3 contains 14 residues. CDR1 SGHNT and CDR2 YYREEE come from the germline V gene (reference sequence). The CDR3 nucleotides read TGTGCCAGCAGCGCGGGACAGGCGAACACTGAAGCTTTCTTT. Encoded protein: CASSAGQANTEAFF.

The chain joins TRBV27 to TRBJ1-5, with no clear D. The germline V gene has CDR1 MNHEY and CDR2 SMNVEV (reference sequence). The length of the CDR3 is 13 residues. V was trimmed by 3 bases and J by 7 bases, leaving 10 bases between them. CDR3 loop: CASSFRGLQPQHF. CDR3 sequence (DNA): TGTGCCAGCAGTTTTCGGGGTTTACAGCCCCAGCATTTT.

The rearrangement uses TRBV5-6 and TRBJ2-4, with D possibly matching TRBD2 (6 bases). CDR1 and CDR2 (germline): SGHDT, YYEEEE. This CDR3 is 17 amino acids long. The V end lost 1 base, the J end lost 5 bases, and 19 bases lay between the germline ends. In DNA form, the CDR3 reads TGTGCCAGCAGCTTGTTTGCGGCGGGGTTGAAGGAAAACATTCAGTACTTC. Protein product: CASSLFAAGLKENIQYF.

The rearrangement links TRBV18 to TRBJ1-4, with D perhaps TRBD1 (5 bases). V was clipped by 7 bases and J by 2 bases, with 11 bases between them. The CDR3 consists of 14 residues. CDR1 and CDR2 (germline): KGHSH, LQKENI. CDR3 DNA: TGTGCCAGCTATTCGTCAGGGACTAATGAAAAACTGTTTTTT. It specifies CASYSSGTNEKLFF.

The chain carries TRBV6-5 and TRBJ2-2, with D perhaps TRBD2 (7 bases). This CDR3 comprises 15 residues. Germline V lookup: CDR1 MNHEY, CDR2 SVGAGI. V lost 1 base and J lost 7, with 13 bases in between. The CDR3: CASSYLGGRNGELFF. The CDR3 DNA follows: TGTGCCAGCAGTTACTTGGGGGGGCGAAACGGGGAGCTGTTTTTT.

Points on this clone: An end of the junction does not agree with germline; a read error may underlie this. V is TRBV2 and J is TRBJ2-1; 11 nucleotides line up with TRBD2. The CDR3 has 15 residues. Looked up from germline, CDR1 is SNHLY and CDR2 is FYNNEI. CDR3 sequence (DNA): TGTGCCAGCAGAGAAGTAGCGGGGGGGCCGAGCGAGCAGTTCTTC. It codes for CASREVAGGPSEQFF.

CDR3 coding DNA: TGTGCCAGCAGCTTAGAGGGAACGGGGGGGCTCTTCTATAATTCACCCCTCCACTTT. Encoded protein: CASSLEGTGGLFYNSPLHF. The chain uses TRBV7-6 and TRBJ1-6; D might be TRBD1 (6 bases). The CDR3 is 19 residues long. Trimming stripped 1 base from V and 3 bases from J, with 19 bases between. Germline lookup yields CDR1 SGHVS and CDR2 FNYEAQ.

The chain is built from TRBV6-6 and TRBJ2-3, with TRBD2 matching 13 bases. Germline CDR1 reads MNHNY; CDR2 reads SVGAGI (reference sequence). The V segment lost 0 bases and the J segment 6 bases; nucleotides outside the gene matches: 3. The CDR3 is 16 residues long. The CDR3 spells CASSYSTSGGWDTQYF. The CDR3 DNA reads as TGTGCCAGCAGTTACTCGACTAGCGGGGGGTGGGATACGCAGTATTTT.

The V gene is TRBV4-1, the J gene TRBJ1-4; 7 positions agree with TRBD1. Losses at the gene ends were 4 bases for V and 5 bases for J; bases not matched to a gene: 10. This CDR3 contains 16 residues. CDR1 is MGHRA and CDR2 is YSYEKL in the germline V gene. The CDR3 loop is CASSPPRGTANEKLFF. The CDR3 DNA follows: TGCGCCAGCAGCCCCCCCCGAGGGACAGCAAATGAAAAACTGTTTTTT.

The V call is TRBV7-9, the J call TRBJ2-1; D is ambiguous. Per the germline V gene, CDR1 is SEHNR and CDR2 is FQNEAQ (reference sequence). CDR3 size: 15 residues. With 3 bases removed from V and 0 bases from J, the gap between germline ends came to 9 bases. In nucleotides, the CDR3 is TGTGCCAGCAGCTTCTTGCGGAACTCCTACAATGAGCAGTTCTTC. It is translated as CASSFLRNSYNEQFF.

The chain has TRBV4-2 and TRBJ2-4; D may be TRBD2 (5 bases). The CDR3 has 15 amino acids. The V gene's germline CDR1 is LGHNA and CDR2 YNFKEQ. Between the trimmed V and J ends, which lost 1 base and 1 base, there was a span of 8 bases. As DNA, the CDR3 is TGTGCCAGCAGCCAAGCTAGCAACGCCAAAAACATTCAGTACTTC. Its protein product is CASSQASNAKNIQYF.

Here the CDR3 reads CASSFLIAGGYNEQFF. CDR3 bases: TGTGCCAGCAGCTTCCTCATAGCGGGAGGTTACAATGAGCAGTTCTTC. The chain combines TRBV11-3 with TRBJ2-1, with 10 bases fitting TRBD2. V lost 3 bases, J lost 4 bases, and 6 bases stayed unmatched. The CDR3 contains 16 residues. Germline-derived CDR1 and CDR2 are SGHNT and YENEEA.

The CDR3 region is CASSQGVGGANTGELFF. The CDR3 DNA is TGTGCCAGCAGCCAAGGAGTAGGGGGAGCGAACACCGGGGAGCTGTTTTTT. The V call is TRBV3-1 (or the pseudogene TRBV3-2), the J call TRBJ2-2; D might be TRBD1 (6 bases). This CDR3 has 17 residues. Germline loops: CDR1 LGHDT, CDR2 YNNKEL (reference sequence). V shed 1 base and J shed 0 bases, with 12 bases lying between them.

The chain employs TRBV12-3 or TRBV12-4 and TRBJ1-3; D is undetermined. V lost 4 bases, J lost 3 bases, and 4 bases lay in between. The CDR3 consists of 12 residues. The CDR3 reads CASSSNGNTIYF. For the CDR3, the DNA is TGTGCCAGCAGTTCCAATGGAAACACCATATATTTT.

The chain employs TRBV19 and TRBJ1-6; TRBD1 matches 9 bases. V shed 6 bases and J 8 bases; nucleotides not matched to a gene: 5. This CDR3 has 14 residues. Germline CDR1 reads LNHDA; CDR2 reads SQIVND (reference sequence). CDR3 sequence: CASSLTGGDSPLHF. The CDR3 coding sequence is TGTGCCAGTAGCCTGACAGGGGGAGATTCACCCCTCCACTTT.

The chain has TRBV11-1 and TRBJ2-3; TRBD2 matches 8 bases. The V segment lost 5 bases and the J segment 2 bases; nucleotides outside the gene matches: 9. CDR3 length: 16 amino acids. Germline loops: CDR1 SGHAT, CDR2 FQDESV (reference sequence). In DNA, the CDR3 is TGTGCCAGCAGCCCGGGAGGGGCAGCCTACACAGATACGCAGTATTTT. It translates to CASSPGGAAYTDTQYF.

V gene TRBV7-9 combines with J gene TRBJ2-2; D unclear. The germline CDR1 and CDR2 sequences are SEHNR and FQNEAQ (reference sequence). Trimming stripped 1 base from V and 4 bases from J, with 13 bases between. CDR3 size: 16 residues. The CDR3 DNA is TGTGCCAGCAGCTTAGGTCTTCAGTCGATCACCGGGGAGCTGTTTTTT. The encoded protein is CASSLGLQSITGELFF.

This clone came up once. The chain couples TRBV19 to TRBJ1-1; 7 nucleotides line up with TRBD1. CDR3 length: 16 residues. Germline loops: CDR1 LNHDA, CDR2 SQIVND (reference sequence). J gave up 3 bases and V 6 bases, and 13 bases lay outside the gene matches. CDR3 coding DNA: TGTGCCAGTAGGACATTAGGGACAGCAAGTGACACTGAAGCTTTCTTT. It codes for CASRTLGTASDTEAFF.

This clone was counted a single time. This chain connects TRBV19 to TRBJ1-5; 7 bases fit TRBD1. The CDR3 has 16 amino acids. Germline-derived CDR1 and CDR2 are LNHDA and SQIVND (reference sequence). J was trimmed by 0 bases and V by 8 bases; bases with no gene match: 10. This CDR3 reads CASRTGKSYSNQPQHF. As DNA, the CDR3 is TGTGCCAGTCGGACAGGAAAATCATATAGCAATCAGCCCCAGCATTTT.

The chain recombines TRBV6-5 with TRBJ2-3; 8 bases line up with TRBD2. The CDR3 length is 14 residues. The germline CDR1 and CDR2 sequences are MNHEY and SVGAGI. With V trimmed by 7 bases and J by 4 bases, 7 bases remained unmatched. The chain's CDR3 is CASTVSGNPDTQYF. CDR3 nucleotide sequence: TGTGCCAGCACCGTTAGCGGGAACCCAGATACGCAGTATTTT.

This clone was seen a few times. This chain uses TRBV5-4 with TRBJ1-4; possibly TRBD1 for D (6 bases). V was trimmed by 4 bases and J by 8 bases, leaving 21 bases between them. Germline V lookup: CDR1 SGHNT, CDR2 YYREEE (reference sequence). The CDR3 totals 16 residues. The CDR3, as DNA: TGTGCCAGCAGCCCTCAACCCACAGGGACAACGGAAAAACTGTTTTTT. Its protein product is CASSPQPTGTTEKLFF. Full variable domain (missing parts from reference TRBV5-4 and TRBJ1-4): ETGVTQSPTHLIKTRGQQVTLRCSSQSGHNTVSWYQQALGQGPQFIFQYYREEENGRGNFPPRFSGLQFPNYSSELNVNALELDDSALYLCASSPQPTGTTEKLFFGSGTQLSVL.

As to this clone: This CDR3 is also generated by other DNA sequences in the sample. The rearrangement links TRBV9 to TRBJ2-3; D is possibly TRBD1 (5 bases). Trimming pared 0 bases from V and 5 bases from J, leaving 7 bases between. The germline CDR1 and CDR2 sequences are SGDLS and YYNGEE. CDR3 length: 13 residues. The CDR3 DNA follows: TGTGCCAGCAGCGTAGTTCAGGGAGATACGCAGTATTTT. Translating it yields CASSVVQGDTQYF.

The J gene is TRBJ1-4, the V gene TRBV7-2; 12 positions agree with TRBD1. CDR3 size: 15 residues. The germline V gene has CDR1 SGHTA and CDR2 FQGNSA. V shed 5 bases and J 8 bases; nucleotides not matched to a gene: 6. The CDR3 is CASSRTGTGGEKLFF. The DNA for the CDR3 is TGTGCCAGCAGCCGTACCGGGACAGGGGGCGAAAAACTGTTTTTT.

The CDR3 loop is CASSEHRENGQPQHF. The CDR3 coding sequence is TGTGCCAGCAGCGAACACAGGGAGAATGGTCAGCCCCAGCATTTT. The chain couples TRBV28 to TRBJ1-5, with a possible D match to TRBD1 (6 bases). CDR1 is MDHEN, CDR2 SYDVKM, per germline. The CDR3 is 15 residues long. Trimming shortened V by 6 bases and J by 6 bases, and 18 bases separated the two germline ends.

This rearrangement joins TRBV3-1 (or the pseudogene TRBV3-2) to TRBJ2-1, with a possible D match to TRBD2 (6 bases). This CDR3 region has 15 residues. The germline gives CDR1 LGHDT, CDR2 YNNKEL (reference sequence). Trimming removed 2 bases from V and 2 bases from J, with 10 bases in between. CDR3 nucleotides: TGTGCCAGCAGCCAACGCGGGATTACCTACAATGAGCAGTTCTTC. The encoded protein is CASSQRGITYNEQFF.